This TCR beta chain is from a study of blood T cells in healthy people across ages. Germline V gene sequence: CDR1 MNHEY, CDR2 SVGEGT. CDR3 length: 15 amino acids. Germline trimming cut 6 bases from V and 3 bases from J; bases unmatched to any gene: 10. A second roughly 6 to 12 cycle PCR used barcoded and J-beta primers. Each cDNA molecule received a tag from a template-switch adaptor that had 12 random nucleotides. TCRdb redid the calling of the 5' RACE reads with MiXCR, one entry per CDR3 protein. This sample has around 1,900,000 distinct CDR3 sequences, with approximately 39% found just once. There are a few counts of this clonotype.

The chain uses TRBV6-2 or TRBV6-3 and TRBJ1-2; 7 bases fit TRBD1. Sequenced: blood. This TCR derives from a human donor in good health. The CDR3: CASRNPGQLDYGYTF. The CDR3 nucleotides read TGTGCCAGCAGGAATCCGGGACAGTTGGACTATGGCTACACCTTC.